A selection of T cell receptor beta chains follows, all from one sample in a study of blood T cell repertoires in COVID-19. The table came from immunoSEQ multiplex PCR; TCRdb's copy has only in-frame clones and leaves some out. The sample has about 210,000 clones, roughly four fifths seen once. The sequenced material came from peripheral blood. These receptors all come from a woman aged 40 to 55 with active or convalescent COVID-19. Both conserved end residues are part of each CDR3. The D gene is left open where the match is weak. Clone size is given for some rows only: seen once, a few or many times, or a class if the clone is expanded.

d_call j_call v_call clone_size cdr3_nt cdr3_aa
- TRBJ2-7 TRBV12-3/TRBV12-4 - TGTGCCAGCAGCCCCGTTTTGAGCGAGCAGTACTTC CASSPVLSEQYF
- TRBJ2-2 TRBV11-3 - TGTGCCAGCAGCCCCCTATGGTCTTACACCGGGGAGCTGTTTTTT CASSPLWSYTGELFF
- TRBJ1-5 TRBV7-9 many TGTGCCAGCAGCTTAGGTGGTTCGTTCAGGGAACAGCCCCAGCATTTT CASSLGGSFREQPQHF
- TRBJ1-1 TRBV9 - TGTGCCAGCAGCGTAGGAGGAGGAGCTGAAGCTTTCTTT CASSVGGGAEAFF
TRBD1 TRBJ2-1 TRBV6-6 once TGTGCCAGCCTTACCGGGACAGGGGGAGGCAATGAGCAGTTCTTC CASLTGTGGGNEQFF
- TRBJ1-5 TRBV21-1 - TGTGCCAGCAGCAAGGCGGAAAATCAGCCCCAGCATTTT CASSKAENQPQHF
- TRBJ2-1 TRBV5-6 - TGTGCCAGCAGCTTAGAGAGGTATGAGCAGTTCTTC CASSLERYEQFF
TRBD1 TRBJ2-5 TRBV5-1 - TGCGCCAGCAGCGAAACCGGGACAGGGGGCCCAGGGCAAGAGACCCAGTACTTC CASSETGTGGPGQETQYF
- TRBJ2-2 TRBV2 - TGTGCCAGCAGTGATAGGGGGAAGCGGGAAAACACCGGGGAGCTGTTTTTT CASSDRGKRENTGELFF
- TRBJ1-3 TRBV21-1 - TGTGCCACCCCTCCCGGAAACACCATATATTTT CATPPGNTIYF
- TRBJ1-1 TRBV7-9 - TGTGCCAGCAGCTCAGCCCTTGAAGCTTTCTTT CASSSALEAFF
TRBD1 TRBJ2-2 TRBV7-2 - TGTGCCAGCACCCCAACGGCGACAGGGGGTAACACCGGGGAGCTGTTTTTT CASTPTATGGNTGELFF
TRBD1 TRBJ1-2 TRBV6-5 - TGTGCCAGCAGGAACCGGGACAGGGACGGCTACACCTTC CASRNRDRDGYTF
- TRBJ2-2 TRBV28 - TGTGCCAGCAGCTTAGAAGGGGCCGGGGAGCTGTTTTTT CASSLEGAGELFF
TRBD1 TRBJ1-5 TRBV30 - TGTGCCTGGAGTGTACTCGGCAGGGGGCAGGGGCAGCCCCAGCATTTT CAWSVLGRGQGQPQHF
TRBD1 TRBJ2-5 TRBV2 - TGTGCCAGCAGCGAGTCCGGGACAACAGGGGGTGAGACCCAGTACTTC CASSESGTTGGETQYF